Following are 15 T cell receptor beta chains from one sample sequenced in a study of PD-1 blockade in classical Hodgkin lymphoma. Repertoires were generated with immunoSEQ multiplex PCR, while TCRdb's copy carries only in-frame clones and drops some. This sample has about 41,000 clones, with 65% to 80% found just once. Following autologous stem cell transplantation, relapse occurred in every patient, and exposure to brentuximab vedotin varied. The sample was peripheral blood mononuclear cells (PBMCs), taken at baseline. The source is a human donor with classical Hodgkin lymphoma.

The chain links TRBV7-3 to TRBJ2-3; D not certain. Trimming took off 3 bases at V and 1 base at J, with 11 bases between the two ends. The length of the CDR3 is 15 residues. Germline lookup yields CDR1 SGHTA and CDR2 FQGTGA. Here the CDR3 DNA reads TGTGCCAGCAGCTTGAAGGGTTGGGGCACAGATACGCAGTATTTT. This translates into CASSLKGWGTDTQYF.

The chain has TRBV30 and TRBJ1-2; a weak D match, TRBD1 (5 bases). This CDR3 has 17 amino acids. Between the trimmed V and J ends, which lost 3 bases and 2 bases, there was a span of 22 bases. The germline CDR1 and CDR2 sequences are GTSNPN and SVGIG (reference sequence). CDR3: CAWSPQLPGTDNYGYTF. The CDR3 nucleotides read TGTGCCTGGAGCCCCCAGCTACCAGGGACGGACAACTATGGCTACACCTTC.

CDR3 in DNA: TGTGCCAGCAGCGTACAGGGCGCCCTACATCAGCCCCAGCATTTT. It translates to CASSVQGALHQPQHF. This rearrangement joins TRBV27 to TRBJ1-5; a possible D gene is TRBD1 (6 bases). Germline assignment: CDR1 MNHEY and CDR2 SMNVEV (reference sequence). The CDR3 is 15 amino acids. Between the trimmed V and J ends, which lost 6 bases and 5 bases, there was a span of 17 bases.

The V call is TRBV7-9, the J call TRBJ1-6; TRBD1 matches at 8 bases. The trim removed 5 bases at V and 13 bases at J, leaving 4 bases unmatched. Germline V gene data show CDR1 as SEHNR and CDR2 as FQNEAQ (reference sequence). This CDR3 spans 12 amino acids. The chain's CDR3 is CASSAQGGPLHF. DNA for the CDR3: TGTGCCAGCAGCGCACAGGGGGGGCCCCTCCACTTT.

Comments on this clone: At one boundary the junction diverges from the germline segment, which might be a read error. The V and J genes are TRBV7-9 and TRBJ1-3, with no clear D. The CDR3 is made up of 11 amino acids. Germline values: CDR1 SEHNR, CDR2 FQNEAQ (reference sequence). CDR3 DNA: TGTGCCACCCACCCCGGAAGCACCATATATTTT. It yields the protein CATHPGSTIYF.

This clone was seen a few times. The chain uses TRBV7-6 and TRBJ2-7; possibly TRBD2 for D (7 bases). This CDR3 spans 14 amino acids. The germline gives CDR1 SGHVS, CDR2 FNYEAQ. V was clipped by 5 bases and J by 6 bases, with 17 bases between them. CDR3 nucleotides: TGTGCCAGCAGCCCCGAAGGGGGGGAGTTCGAGCAGTACTTC. It yields the protein CASSPEGGEFEQYF.

For the CDR3, the DNA is TGTGCCAGCAGCTCCTATGGGACAGGGGGCGCCTCATATGGCTACACCTTC. It is translated as CASSSYGTGGASYGYTF. The V and J genes are TRBV11-2 and TRBJ1-2, with 12 bases identical to TRBD1. Losses at the gene ends were 4 bases for V and 5 bases for J; bases not matched to a gene: 11. Germline-derived CDR1 and CDR2 are SGHAT and FQNNGV. CDR3 length: 17 amino acids.

The genes are TRBV7-8 and TRBJ2-5; 7 bases fit TRBD2. Germline trimming cut 5 bases from V and 1 base from J; bases unmatched to any gene: 7. The CDR3 runs 15 residues. Per the germline V gene, CDR1 is SGHVS and CDR2 is FQNEAQ. The CDR3 region is CASSLGGGLQETQYF. The CDR3 nucleotides are TGTGCCAGCAGCCTTGGGGGGGGACTCCAAGAGACCCAGTACTTC.

The chain employs TRBV6-5 and TRBJ2-1; 8 nucleotides match TRBD1. The length of the CDR3 is 15 residues. The junction had 4 bases not matched to a gene; V was cut back by 4 bases and J by 2 bases. Germline CDR1 reads MNHEY; CDR2 reads SVGAGI. DNA of the CDR3: TGTGCCAGCAGTTGGGGGACAGGAGCCTACAATGAGCAGTTCTTC. This encodes CASSWGTGAYNEQFF.

The CDR3 DNA is TGTGCCAGCAGCTCGACAGGGAATTCACCCCTCCACTTT. As protein: CASSSTGNSPLHF. V gene TRBV7-6 combines with J gene TRBJ1-6; 7 nucleotides align to TRBD1. The germline V gene has CDR1 SGHVS and CDR2 FNYEAQ. J lost 7 bases, V lost 4 bases, and 1 base had no gene match. The CDR3 has 13 amino acids.

The chain employs TRBV5-1 and TRBJ1-1; TRBD1 matches 10 bases. Germline V CDR1 and CDR2: SGHRS, YFSETQ. J gave up 0 bases and V 5 bases, and 31 bases lay outside the gene matches. CDR3 length: 24 amino acids. The CDR3 nucleotides read TGCGCCAGCAGGTACCCCACGATTCTTAGACAGGGGGCGTGGGGGGGACTAATGAACACTGAAGCTTTCTTT. Translating gives CASRYPTILRQGAWGGLMNTEAFF.

This sequence joins TRBV21-1 and TRBJ1-5. TRBV21-1 counts as a pseudogene. The CDR3 has 15 amino acids. The DNA of the CDR3 is TGTGCCAGCAGCAAGAGGCAGAAACACAATCAGCCCCAGCATTTT. Protein sequence: CASSKRQKHNQPQHF.

V usage is TRBV19 and J usage is TRBJ2-7, with 8 bases identical to TRBD1. V was pared by 1 base and J by 2 bases, with 1 base of the junction left unmatched. The CDR3 runs 14 residues. Looked up from germline, CDR1 is LNHDA and CDR2 is SQIVND (reference sequence). The CDR3 DNA is TGTGCCAGTAGTATAGGGACAGGGACCTACGAGCAGTACTTC. Encoded protein: CASSIGTGTYEQYF.

The table lists this clone with a few counts. The chain recombines TRBV23-1 with TRBJ2-7, with D possibly matching TRBD1 (6 bases). TRBV23-1 is an ORF, and what it does is uncertain. The CDR3 loop spans 14 amino acids. Trimming took 1 base from V and 2 from J, leaving 9 bases between them. The CDR3 nucleotides read TGCGCCAGCAGTCAATGGGACACCCCCTACGAGCAGTACTTC. This translates into CASSQWDTPYEQYF.

The genes are TRBV27 and TRBJ2-1; 7 nucleotides match TRBD2. J was trimmed by 3 bases and V by 3 bases; bases with no gene match: 5. This CDR3 is built from 15 residues. Germline CDR1 reads MNHEY; CDR2 reads SMNVEV (reference sequence). The DNA of the CDR3 is TGTGCCAGCAGTTTCCGGGAGGTTAACTACAATGAGCAGTTCTTC. Amino acid sequence: CASSFREVNYNEQFF.